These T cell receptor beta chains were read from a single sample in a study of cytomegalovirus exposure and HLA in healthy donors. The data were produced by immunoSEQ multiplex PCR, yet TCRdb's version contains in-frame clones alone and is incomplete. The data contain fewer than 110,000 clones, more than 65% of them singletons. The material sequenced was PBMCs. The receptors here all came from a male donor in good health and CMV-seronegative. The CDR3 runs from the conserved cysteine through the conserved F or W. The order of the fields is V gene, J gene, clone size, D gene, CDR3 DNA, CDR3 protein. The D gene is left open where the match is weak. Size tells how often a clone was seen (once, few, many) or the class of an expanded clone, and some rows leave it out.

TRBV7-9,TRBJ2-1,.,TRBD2,TGTGCCAGCAGCTTTCGACTAGCGGGAGTGGATGAGCAGTTCTTC,CASSFRLAGVDEQFF
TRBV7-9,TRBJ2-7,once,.,TGTGCCAGCAGCTTAACCAGAGGGGGGGCCTACGAGCAGTACTTC,CASSLTRGGAYEQYF
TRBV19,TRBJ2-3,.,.,TGTGCCAGTAGTCCAGGGACAGATACGCAGTATTTT,CASSPGTDTQYF
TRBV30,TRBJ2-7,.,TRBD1,TGTGCCTGGAGCATGGGACAGGGGTCCTACGAGCAGTACTTC,CAWSMGQGSYEQYF
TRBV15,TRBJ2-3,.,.,TGTGCCACCAGCGAGAGACCCGGGAGTAGGTCAGATACGCAGTATTTT,CATSERPGSRSDTQYF
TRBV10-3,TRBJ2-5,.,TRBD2,TGTGCCATCAGTGACTCCGGGTTAGTAGCGGGAGAGACCCAGTACTTC,CAISDSGLVAGETQYF
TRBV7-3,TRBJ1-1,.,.,TGTGCCAGCAGCTTAGTACTTGAAAACACTGAAGCTTTCTTT,CASSLVLENTEAFF
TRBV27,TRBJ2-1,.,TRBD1,TGTGCCAGCAGTCCCGACAGGGTGGTTTACAATGAGCAGTTCTTC,CASSPDRVVYNEQFF
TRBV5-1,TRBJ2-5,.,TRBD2,TGCGCCAGCAGCTTGGGACTAGCGGGAGGAGAGACCCAGTACTTC,CASSLGLAGGETQYF
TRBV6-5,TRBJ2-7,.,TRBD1,TGTGCCAGCAGTTCCGGGACAGGGGGCCTTTACGAGCAGTACTTC,CASSSGTGGLYEQYF
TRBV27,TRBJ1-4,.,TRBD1,TGTGCCAGCAGCCCCCTTCGGGACAGGGAGACGGAACTGTTTTTT,CASSPLRDRETELFF
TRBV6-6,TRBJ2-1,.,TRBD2,TGTGCCAGCAGTTACGGGCTAGCGGGAGTGTATGAGCAGTTCTTC,CASSYGLAGVYEQFF
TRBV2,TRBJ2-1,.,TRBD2,TGTGCCAGCAGGGGACTAGGTCCGTTCTTC,CASRGLGPFF
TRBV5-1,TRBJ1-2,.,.,TGCGCCAGCAGCTTGCACAGGGAAGGCTACACCTTC,CASSLHREGYTF
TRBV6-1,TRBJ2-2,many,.,TGTGCCAGCAGTGCCACGAACACCGGGGAGCTGTTTTTT,CASSATNTGELFF
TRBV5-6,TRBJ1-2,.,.,TGTGCCAGCAGCTTGGCCGCAGGGGTGAACTATGGCTACACCTTC,CASSLAAGVNYGYTF
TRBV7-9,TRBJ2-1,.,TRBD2,TGTGCCAGCAGAAAAACTCTAGCGGGTGAGCAGTTCTTC,CASRKTLAGEQFF
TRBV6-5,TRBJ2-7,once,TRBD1,TGTGCCAGCAGTTACGGACAGGGGGCTTTCGAGCAGTACTTC,CASSYGQGAFEQYF
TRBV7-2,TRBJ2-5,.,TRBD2,TGTGCCAGCAGCTTCCCGGGACTAGCGGGAGGAAGGGAGACCCAGTACTTC,CASSFPGLAGGRETQYF
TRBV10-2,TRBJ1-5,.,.,TGCGCCAGCAGGCAGGGCGGGGGTCAGCCCCAGCATTTT,CASRQGGGQPQHF
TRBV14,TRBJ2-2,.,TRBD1,TGTGCCAGCAGCTGTGACAGGGCGGGCACCGGGGAGCTGTTTTTT,CASSCDRAGTGELFF
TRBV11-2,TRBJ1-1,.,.,TGTGCCAGCAGCTTAGTAAGGGGGAGAGACTTAAACACTGAAGCTTTCTTT,CASSLVRGRDLNTEAFF
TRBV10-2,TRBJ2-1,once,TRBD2,TGCGCAGCCGGGACTAGCGGGATCCATGAGCAGTTCTTC,CAAGTSGIHEQFF
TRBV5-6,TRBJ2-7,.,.,TGTGCCAGCAGGTCTGGCGGTCGGCGCGCGGGGTACGAGCAGTACTTC,CASRSGGRRAGYEQYF
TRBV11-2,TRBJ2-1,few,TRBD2,TGTGCCAGCAGCTTAGTTGCCGCGGGAGGGCAGCACAATGAGCAGTTCTTC,CASSLVAAGGQHNEQFF
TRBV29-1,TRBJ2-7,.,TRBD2,TGCAGCGCCCAAAGGACTAGCTCAAGCGAGCAGTACTTC,CSAQRTSSSEQYF
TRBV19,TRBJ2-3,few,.,TGTGCCAGTACTGATGGGACTCCAACGAGAGATACGCAGTATTTT,CASTDGTPTRDTQYF
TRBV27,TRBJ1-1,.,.,TGTGCCAGCAGTCCCAAATACAGGGACACTGAAGCTTTCTTT,CASSPKYRDTEAFF
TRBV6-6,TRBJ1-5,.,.,TGTGCCAGCAGTTACGAGAGATATAGCAATCAGCCCCAGCATTTT,CASSYERYSNQPQHF
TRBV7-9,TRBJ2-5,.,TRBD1,TGTGCCAGCATCAAACAGGGGGCTGGAGAGACCCAGTACTTC,CASIKQGAGETQYF
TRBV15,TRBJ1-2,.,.,TGTGCCACCAGCAGCCCCTTGGGAAGGACAATGTATGGCTACACCTTC,CATSSPLGRTMYGYTF
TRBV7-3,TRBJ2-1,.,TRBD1,TGTGCCAGCAGCTTATTAACAGGGGTGGGTGAGCAGTTCTTC,CASSLLTGVGEQFF
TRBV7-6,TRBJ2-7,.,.,TGTGCCAGCAGCTTAGAGGGGGATAGCTCCTACGAGCAGTACTTC,CASSLEGDSSYEQYF
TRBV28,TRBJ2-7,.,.,TGTGCCAGCAGTCTGATACGGGACTTGGGGCAGTACTTC,CASSLIRDLGQYF
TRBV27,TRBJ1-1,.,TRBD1,TGTGCCAGCAGTTTATCAAAGACAGGGTACACTGAAGCTTTCTTT,CASSLSKTGYTEAFF
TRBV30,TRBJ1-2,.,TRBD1,TGTGCCTGTAAGGACAGGGTCGACTACACCTTC,CACKDRVDYTF
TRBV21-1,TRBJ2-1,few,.,TGTGCCAGCAGCAAAGGAAACCCGGTCCTGAGCGATGAGCAGTTCTTC,CASSKGNPVLSDEQFF
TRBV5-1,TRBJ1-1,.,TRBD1,TGCGCCAGCAGCTCGCCTTACAGGGGCTTGAACACTGAAGCTTTCTTT,CASSSPYRGLNTEAFF
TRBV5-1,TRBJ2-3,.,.,TGCGCCAGCAGGACCGGGATCAACACAGATACGCAGTATTTT,CASRTGINTDTQYF
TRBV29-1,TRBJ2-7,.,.,TGCAGCGTTAAGTATCCGGGACCGGGCGGGGTCGAGCAGTACTTC,CSVKYPGPGGVEQYF
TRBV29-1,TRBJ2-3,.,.,TGCAGCGTTGAACGAGGGATGGAAGATACGCAGTATTTT,CSVERGMEDTQYF